This entry concerns a single T cell receptor beta chain. Its target is unknown. A much larger clone is a single base away; this may be a read error. RNA transcripts gave rise to amplified TCR beta CDR3 regions. Carried out on the TCR CDR3, a first-round RT-PCR used the HTBI primer set. In TCRdb, the multiplex PCR reads were re-called with MiXCR into one record per CDR3 protein. In the table there are around 450,000 distinct CDR3 sequences, approximately 15% of which are singletons. Germline V gives CDR1 SNHLY, CDR2 FYNNEI. The CDR3 loop spans 13 amino acids. The V end was cut by 3 bases, the J end by 3 bases, with 9 bases between. The data were obtained in a study of T cells in Graves' hyperthyroidism and ophthalmopathy. Whole-study findings and limits: The model made its ophthalmopathy prediction, and onset followed a median approximately 6.5 months later.

Over 18 months, lack of ophthalmopathy progression marked Graves' hyperthyroidism as stable. Clinical symptoms, serum thyroxine, TRAb, thyroid ultrasound and orbital computed tomography established diagnosis. Using more than 8 ml of fresh peripheral blood, PBMCs were prepared. This sequence joins TRBV2 and TRBJ2-7; D gene unclear. This sequence originates from a young woman with Graves' hyperthyroidism. Sequencing used blood. CDR3 protein: CASSEGQVYEQYF. Here the CDR3 DNA reads TGTGCCAGCAGTGAGGGTCAGGTCTACGAGCAGTACTTC.